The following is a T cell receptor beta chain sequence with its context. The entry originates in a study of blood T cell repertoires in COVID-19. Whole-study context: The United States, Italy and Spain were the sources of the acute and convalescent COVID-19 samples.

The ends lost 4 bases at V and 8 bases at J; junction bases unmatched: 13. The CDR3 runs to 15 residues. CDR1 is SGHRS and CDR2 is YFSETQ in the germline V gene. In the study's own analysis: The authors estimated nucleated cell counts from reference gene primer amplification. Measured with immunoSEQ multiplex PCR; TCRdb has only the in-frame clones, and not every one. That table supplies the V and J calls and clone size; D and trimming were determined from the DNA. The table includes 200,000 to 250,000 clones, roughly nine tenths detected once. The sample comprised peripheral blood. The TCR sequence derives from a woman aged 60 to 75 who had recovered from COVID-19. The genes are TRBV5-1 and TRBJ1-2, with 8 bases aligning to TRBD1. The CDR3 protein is CASSQRPGQEQGYTF. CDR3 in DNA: TGCGCCAGCAGCCAAAGGCCGGGACAGGAGCAAGGCTACACCTTC.